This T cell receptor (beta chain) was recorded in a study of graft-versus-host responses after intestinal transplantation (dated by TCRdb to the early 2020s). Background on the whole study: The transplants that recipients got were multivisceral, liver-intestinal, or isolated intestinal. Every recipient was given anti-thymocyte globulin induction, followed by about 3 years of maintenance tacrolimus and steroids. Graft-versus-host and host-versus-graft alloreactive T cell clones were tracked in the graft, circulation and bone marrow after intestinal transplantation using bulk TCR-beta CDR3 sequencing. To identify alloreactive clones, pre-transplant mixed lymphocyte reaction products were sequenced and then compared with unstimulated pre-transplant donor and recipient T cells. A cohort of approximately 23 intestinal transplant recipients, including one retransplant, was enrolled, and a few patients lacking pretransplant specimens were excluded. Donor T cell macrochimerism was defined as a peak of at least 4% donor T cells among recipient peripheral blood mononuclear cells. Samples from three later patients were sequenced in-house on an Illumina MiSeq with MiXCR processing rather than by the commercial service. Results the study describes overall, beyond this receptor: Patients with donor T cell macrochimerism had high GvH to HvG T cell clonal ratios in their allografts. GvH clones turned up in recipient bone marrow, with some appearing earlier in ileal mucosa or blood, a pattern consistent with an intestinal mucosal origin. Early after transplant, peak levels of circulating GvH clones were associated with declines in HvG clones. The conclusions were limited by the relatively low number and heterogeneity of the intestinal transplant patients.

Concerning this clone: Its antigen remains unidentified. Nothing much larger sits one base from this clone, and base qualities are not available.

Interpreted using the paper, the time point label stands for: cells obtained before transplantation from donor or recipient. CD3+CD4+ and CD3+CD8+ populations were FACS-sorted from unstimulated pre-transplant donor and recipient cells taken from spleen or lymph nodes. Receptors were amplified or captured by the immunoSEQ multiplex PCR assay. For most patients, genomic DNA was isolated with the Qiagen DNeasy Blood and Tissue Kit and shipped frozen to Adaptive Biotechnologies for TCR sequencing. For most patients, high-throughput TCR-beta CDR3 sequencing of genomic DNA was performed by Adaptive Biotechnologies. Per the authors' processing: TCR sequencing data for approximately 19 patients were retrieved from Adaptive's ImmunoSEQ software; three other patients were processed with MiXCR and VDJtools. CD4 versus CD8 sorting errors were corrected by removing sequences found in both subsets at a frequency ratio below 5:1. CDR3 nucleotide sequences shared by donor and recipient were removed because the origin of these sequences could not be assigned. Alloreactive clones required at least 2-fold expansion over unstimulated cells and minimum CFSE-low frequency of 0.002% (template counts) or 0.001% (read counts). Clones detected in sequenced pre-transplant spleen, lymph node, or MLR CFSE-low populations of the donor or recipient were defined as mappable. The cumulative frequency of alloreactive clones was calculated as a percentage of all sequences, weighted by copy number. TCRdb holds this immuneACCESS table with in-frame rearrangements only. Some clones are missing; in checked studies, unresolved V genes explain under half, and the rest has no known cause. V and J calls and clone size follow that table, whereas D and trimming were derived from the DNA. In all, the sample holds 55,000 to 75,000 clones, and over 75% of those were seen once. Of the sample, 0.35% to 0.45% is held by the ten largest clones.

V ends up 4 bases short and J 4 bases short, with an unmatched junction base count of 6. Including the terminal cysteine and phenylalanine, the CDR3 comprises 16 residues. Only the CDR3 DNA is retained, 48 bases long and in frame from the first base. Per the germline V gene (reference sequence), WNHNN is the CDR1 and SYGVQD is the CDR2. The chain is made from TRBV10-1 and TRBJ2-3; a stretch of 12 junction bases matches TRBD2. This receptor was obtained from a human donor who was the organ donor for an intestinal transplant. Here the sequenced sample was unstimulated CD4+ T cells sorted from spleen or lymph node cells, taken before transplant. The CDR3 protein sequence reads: CASSGASGGASDTQYF. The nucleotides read TGCGCCAGCAGTGGTGCTAGCGGGGGGGCCTCAGATACGCAGTATTTT.